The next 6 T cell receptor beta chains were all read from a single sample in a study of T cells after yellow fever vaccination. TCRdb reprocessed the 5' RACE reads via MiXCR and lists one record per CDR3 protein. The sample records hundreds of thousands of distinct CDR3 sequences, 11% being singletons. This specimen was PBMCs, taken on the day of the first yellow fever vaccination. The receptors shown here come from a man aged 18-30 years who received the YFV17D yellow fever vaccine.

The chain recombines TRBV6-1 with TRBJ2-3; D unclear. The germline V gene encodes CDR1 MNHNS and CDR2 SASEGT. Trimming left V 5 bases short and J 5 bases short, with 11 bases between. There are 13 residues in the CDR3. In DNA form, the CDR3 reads TGTGCCAGCAGTCCTATATTGGGAGATACGCAGTATTTT. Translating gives CASSPILGDTQYF.

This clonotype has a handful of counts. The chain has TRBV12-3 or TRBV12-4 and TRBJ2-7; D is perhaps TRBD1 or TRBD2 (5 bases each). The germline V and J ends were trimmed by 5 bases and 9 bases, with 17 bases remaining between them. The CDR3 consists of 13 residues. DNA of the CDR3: TGTGCCAGCAGTCCGAACCTCGTGGGGGTGCAGTACGTC. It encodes CASSPNLVGVQYV.

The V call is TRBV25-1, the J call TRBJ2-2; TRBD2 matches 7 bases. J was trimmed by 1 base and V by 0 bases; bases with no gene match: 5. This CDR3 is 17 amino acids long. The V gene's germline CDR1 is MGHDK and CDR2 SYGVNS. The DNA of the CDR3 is TGTGCCAGCAGTGAATACAAGCGGGGCCAGAACACCGGGGAGCTGTTTTTT. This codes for CASSEYKRGQNTGELFF.

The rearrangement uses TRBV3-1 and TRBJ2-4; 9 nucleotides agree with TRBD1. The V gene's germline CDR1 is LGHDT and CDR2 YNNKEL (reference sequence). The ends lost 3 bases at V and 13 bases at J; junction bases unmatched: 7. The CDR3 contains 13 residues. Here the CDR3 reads CASSQGTGNRQYF. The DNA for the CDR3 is TGTGCCAGCAGCCAGGGGACAGGGAACCGGCAGTACTTC. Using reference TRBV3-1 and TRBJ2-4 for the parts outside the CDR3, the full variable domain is DTAVSQTPKYLVTQMGNDKSIKCEQNLGHDTMYWYKQDSKKFLKIMFSYNNKELIINETVPNRFSPKSPDKAHLNLHINSLELGDSAVYFCASSQGTGNRQYFGAGTRLSVL.

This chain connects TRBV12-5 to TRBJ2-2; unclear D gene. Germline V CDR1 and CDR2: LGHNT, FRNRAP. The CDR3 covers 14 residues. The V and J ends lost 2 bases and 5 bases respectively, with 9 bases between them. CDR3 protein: CASGLWGRTGELFF. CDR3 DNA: TGTGCTAGTGGTTTGTGGGGTAGAACCGGGGAGCTGTTTTTT.

The CDR3 DNA is TGTGCCAGCAGCTTCCAGATCTCTGGAAACACCATATATTTT. Amino acid sequence: CASSFQISGNTIYF. V and J are TRBV5-5 and TRBJ1-3; D is undetermined. CDR1 is SGHKS, CDR2 YYEKEE, per germline (reference sequence). V was shortened by 2 bases and J by 0 bases, with 6 bases between the two germline ends. CDR3 size: 14 residues.